A single sample is the source of the 5 T cell receptor beta chains below, sequenced in a study of monozygotic twins with inflammatory bowel disease. No DNA is given; TCRdb re-called the 5' RACE reads and lists each CDR3 protein once. The data include about 450,000 distinct CDR3 sequences; the top ten clones carry about 2.4%. The sample taken for sequencing was blood. The origin of the receptors is a human donor with ulcerative colitis or Crohn's disease, or a healthy co-twin of an affected twin (not recorded which).

This rearrangement joins TRBV7-2 to TRBJ2-2; the D call from TCRdb, TRBD1, cannot be confirmed without DNA. Germline assignment: CDR1 SGHTA and CDR2 FQGNSA. The CDR3 length is 14 residues. The CDR3 here is CASSSGTGGRELFF. The complete variable domain, with remaining parts taken from reference TRBV7-2 and TRBJ2-2, reads GAGVSQSPSNKVTEKGKDVELRCDPISGHTALYWYRQSLGQGLEFLIYFQGNSAPDKSGLPSDRFSAERTGGSVSTLTIQRTQQEDSAVYLCASSSGTGGRELFFGEGSRLTVL.

The chain is built from TRBV5-1 and TRBJ1-6. CDR3 length equals 15 residues. Looked up from germline, CDR1 is SGHRS and CDR2 is YFSETQ. This CDR3 is CASSPSSQLNSPLHF.

This rearrangement joins TRBV7-2 to TRBJ2-2; the D call from TCRdb, TRBD1, cannot be confirmed without DNA. The germline V gene has CDR1 SGHTA and CDR2 FQGNSA. CDR3 length: 15 residues. This CDR3 reads CASSIRQGATGELFF.

V usage is TRBV30 and J usage is TRBJ2-1; with no DNA, the TCRdb D assignment of TRBD1 cannot be verified. The CDR3 consists of 14 residues. CDR1 is GTSNPN, CDR2 SVGIG, per germline (reference sequence). CDR3: CAGEWRGHYNEQFF.

The CDR3: CATSLGGANTGELFF. The rearrangement joins TRBV12-3 or TRBV12-4 to TRBJ2-2. This CDR3 has 15 amino acids.